Listed here are 3 T cell receptor beta chains from one sample, sequenced in a study of T cells in Graves' hyperthyroidism and ophthalmopathy. Authors of the study amplified TCR beta CDR3 regions from RNA transcripts. HTBI primers drove first-round RT-PCR of the TCR CDR3. MiXCR was run by TCRdb on the multiplex PCR reads, yielding one entry per CDR3 protein. This sample carries approximately 400,000 distinct CDR3 sequences, 15% to 19% of them seen once, and the ten largest clones take about a quarter. Sequencing input: blood. These receptor sequences come from a young woman with Graves' hyperthyroidism that later progressed to Graves' ophthalmopathy.

This clonotype was found many times. This chain uses TRBV27 with TRBJ2-5, with TRBD2 matching over 13 bases. Germline values: CDR1 MNHEY, CDR2 SMNVEV (reference sequence). The CDR3 runs 16 residues. After removal of 6 bases from V and 3 bases from J, the junction contained 7 bases not matched to a gene. CDR3 loop: CASRTGLAGRKETQYF. The CDR3 region has the DNA TGTGCCAGCAGAACGGGACTAGCGGGGCGGAAAGAGACCCAGTACTTC.

Many counts were recorded for this clonotype. The rearrangement uses TRBV6-1 and TRBJ1-2; maybe TRBD1 (5 bases). The CDR3 length is 15 residues. Germline V lookup: CDR1 MNHNS, CDR2 SASEGT. Trimming cost V 5 bases and J 4 bases, with 17 bases left between them. The CDR3 sequence: CASSWGQGGTYGYTF. CDR3 DNA sequence: TGTGCCAGCAGTTGGGGCCAGGGCGGCACCTATGGCTACACCTTC.

This clonotype was picked up many times. This rearrangement joins TRBV18 to TRBJ2-7; 10 bases are a match to TRBD1. The ends lost 3 bases at V and 6 bases at J; junction bases unmatched: 2. CDR3 size: 13 residues. CDR1 is KGHSH and CDR2 is LQKENI in the germline V gene. In DNA form, the CDR3 reads TGTGCCAGCTCACCTTGGGACAGGGGCGAGCAGTACTTC. This codes for CASSPWDRGEQYF.